These 9 T cell receptor beta chains came from one sample sequenced in a study of blood T cell repertoires in COVID-19. TCRdb keeps only in-frame clones here, not all; method: immunoSEQ multiplex PCR. The profile shows some 41,000 clones, approximately 90% of them singletons. Sequences were obtained from peripheral blood. The receptors stem from a man aged 65 to 79 with active COVID-19.

The chain joins TRBV5-1 to TRBJ1-4; no clear D. The CDR3 sequence is 14 residues long. The germline V and J ends were trimmed by 7 bases and 0 bases, with 10 bases remaining between them. Germline CDR1 is SGHRS and CDR2 is YFSETQ. CDR3 region: CASRSDSTNEKLFF. CDR3 bases: TGCGCCAGCCGGAGCGACTCAACTAATGAAAAACTGTTTTTT.

The rearrangement links TRBV18 to TRBJ1-1; D call uncertain. The germline CDR1 and CDR2 sequences are KGHSH and LQKENI. This CDR3 has 13 residues. The V end was cut by 3 bases, the J end by 6 bases, with 11 bases between. The CDR3 nucleotides read TGTGCCAGCTCACCTCAGGTGCCCGCTGAAGCTTTCTTT. This translates into CASSPQVPAEAFF.

This clone occurred once. V gene TRBV5-1 combines with J gene TRBJ2-5; TRBD2 agrees at 8 bases. This CDR3 spans 16 amino acids. Germline V gives CDR1 SGHRS, CDR2 YFSETQ. V trimming: 1 base; J trimming: 0 bases; junction bases outside the gene matches: 5. The CDR3: CASSLNGGGYQETQYF. CDR3 nucleotides: TGCGCCAGCAGCTTGAACGGCGGGGGGTACCAAGAGACCCAGTACTTC.

CDR3 coding DNA: TGTGCCAGCTCACCAGAACAAAGTTGGACCGGGGAGCTGTTTTTT. It translates to CASSPEQSWTGELFF. The chain is built from TRBV18 and TRBJ2-2; D ambiguous. The V gene's germline CDR1 is KGHSH and CDR2 LQKENI. The length of the CDR3 is 15 residues. V was trimmed by 2 bases and J by 5 bases, leaving 12 bases between them.

The chain links TRBV28 to TRBJ2-7; tentative D call: TRBD2 (6 bases). The CDR3 has 15 amino acids. The V gene's germline CDR1 is MDHEN and CDR2 SYDVKM. V gave up 11 bases and J gave up 3 bases, with 23 bases separating them. The CDR3 spells CAAAEFRDSGYEQYF. The CDR3 coding sequence is TGTGCCGCCGCGGAGTTTCGGGACTCGGGCTACGAGCAGTACTTC.

The J gene is TRBJ1-4, the V gene TRBV7-9, with 12 bases identical to TRBD1. Germline V lookup: CDR1 SEHNR, CDR2 FQNEAQ (reference sequence). After removal of 5 bases from V and 6 bases from J, the junction contained 4 bases not matched to a gene. This CDR3 has 15 amino acids. The CDR3 here is CASSTGQGAHEKLFF. DNA for the CDR3: TGTGCCAGCAGCACGGGACAGGGGGCGCATGAAAAACTGTTTTTT. Filled out from reference TRBV7-9 and TRBJ1-4, the complete variable domain reads DTGVSQNPRHKITKRGQNVTFRCDPISEHNRLYWYRQTLGQGPEFLTYFQNEAQLEKSRLLSDRFSAERPKGSFSTLEIQRTEQGDSAMYLCASSTGQGAHEKLFFGSGTQLSVL.

By sample fraction, this clone is medium-sized (0.01 to 0.1%). The V call is TRBV7-9, the J call TRBJ2-1, with a possible D match to TRBD1 (6 bases). This CDR3 region has 16 residues. Germline V gene sequence: CDR1 SEHNR, CDR2 FQNEAQ (reference sequence). The V end lost 5 bases, the J end lost 0 bases, and 14 bases lay between the germline ends. CDR3 region: CASSGSTGSSYNEQFF. The CDR3 nucleotides are TGTGCCAGCAGCGGTTCCACAGGGAGCTCCTACAATGAGCAGTTCTTC.

This chain joins TRBV11-2 and TRBJ2-2; D call uncertain. CDR1 and CDR2 (germline): SGHAT, FQNNGV. V was cut by 5 bases and J by 5 bases, with 9 bases left in between. The CDR3 consists of 13 residues. The CDR3 spells CASSTTETGELFF. As DNA, the CDR3 is TGTGCCAGCAGCACGACGGAGACCGGGGAGCTGTTTTTT.

The chain recombines TRBV5-8 with TRBJ1-4; D remains ambiguous. V dropped 1 base and J dropped 8 bases, with 3 bases sitting between them. CDR1 is SGHTS and CDR2 is YDEGEE in the germline V gene. The CDR3 runs to 11 residues. As DNA, the CDR3 is TGTGCCAGCAGCTTGAGCGAAAAACTGTTTTTT. Its translation is CASSLSEKLFF. The whole variable domain, filled in from reference TRBV5-8 and TRBJ1-4, reads EAGVTQSPTHLIKTRGQQATLRCSPISGHTSVYWYQQALGLGLQFLLWYDEGEERNRGNFPPRFSGRQFPNYSSELNVNALELEDSALYLCASSLSEKLFFGSGTQLSVL.